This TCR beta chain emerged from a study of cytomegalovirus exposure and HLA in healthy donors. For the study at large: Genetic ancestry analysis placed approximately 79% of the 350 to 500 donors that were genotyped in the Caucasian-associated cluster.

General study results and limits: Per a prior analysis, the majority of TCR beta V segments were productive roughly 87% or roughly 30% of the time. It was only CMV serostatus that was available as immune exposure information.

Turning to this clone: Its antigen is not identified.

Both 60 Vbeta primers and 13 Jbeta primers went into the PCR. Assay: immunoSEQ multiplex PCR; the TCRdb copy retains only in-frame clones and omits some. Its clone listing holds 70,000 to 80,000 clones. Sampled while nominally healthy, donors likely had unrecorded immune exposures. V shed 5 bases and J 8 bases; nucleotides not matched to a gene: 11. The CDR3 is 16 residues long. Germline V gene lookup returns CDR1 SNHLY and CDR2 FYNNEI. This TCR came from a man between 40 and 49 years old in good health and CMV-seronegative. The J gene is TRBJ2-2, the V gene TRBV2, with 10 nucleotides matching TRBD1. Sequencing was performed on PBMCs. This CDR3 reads CASSNPGQGLWGELFF. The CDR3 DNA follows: TGTGCCAGCAGTAATCCGGGACAGGGGTTATGGGGGGAGCTGTTTTTT.